This T cell receptor beta chain was identified during a study of T cells in Graves' hyperthyroidism and ophthalmopathy. Overall study results and limits: Most clonotypes expanded in the thyroid (above 0.001) were also present in blood.

The CDR3 totals 17 residues. The ends lost 5 bases at V and 2 bases at J; junction bases unmatched: 10. Germline assignment: CDR1 SGHVS and CDR2 FNYEAQ. Researchers took RNA transcripts and amplified the TCR beta CDR3 regions from them. HTBI primers were employed in a first-round RT-PCR of the TCR CDR3. TCRdb re-derived calls from the multiplex PCR reads in MiXCR, one entry per CDR3 protein. Of almost 600,000 distinct CDR3 sequences listed, 40% to 55% are singletons. This clonotype appeared many times. Antigen specificity is unknown. Over 18 months, lack of ophthalmopathy progression marked Graves' hyperthyroidism as stable. Patients aged 18 to 65 had newly diagnosed hyperthyroidism lasting under 2 months. Orbital computed tomography, thyroid ultrasound, serum thyroxine and TRAb, and clinical symptoms together informed the diagnoses.

This TCR derives from a woman under 30 with Graves' hyperthyroidism. Material for sequencing was peripheral blood or thyroid tissue (not recorded which). This chain joins TRBV7-6 and TRBJ2-7, with 12 positions matching TRBD2. The CDR3 DNA reads TGTGCCAGCAGCGAAGGGACTAGCGGGTATCCCCCCTACGAGCAGTACTTC. It encodes CASSEGTSGYPPYEQYF.